The clone carrying this T cell receptor beta chain was recorded at least ten times. The CDR3 length is 13 residues. Unmatched junction bases numbered 3, after V lost 6 bases and J lost 5 bases. TCR beta CDR3 regions were amplified from RNA. Initially, a first-round RT-PCR of the TCR CDR3 employed the HTBI primer set. MiXCR was run by TCRdb on the multiplex PCR reads, yielding one entry per CDR3 protein. The sample carries 600,000 or so distinct CDR3 sequences, 14% recorded once. The data stem from a study of T cells in Graves' hyperthyroidism and ophthalmopathy. The sequenced sample consisted of blood. This clonotype originated in a woman in her late teens or twenties with Graves' ophthalmopathy. The chain joins TRBV12-3 or TRBV12-4 to TRBJ2-1; 8 bases map to TRBD2. CDR3 sequence: CASSFSGDNEQFF. DNA of the CDR3: TGTGCCAGCAGCTTTAGCGGGGACAATGAGCAGTTCTTC.